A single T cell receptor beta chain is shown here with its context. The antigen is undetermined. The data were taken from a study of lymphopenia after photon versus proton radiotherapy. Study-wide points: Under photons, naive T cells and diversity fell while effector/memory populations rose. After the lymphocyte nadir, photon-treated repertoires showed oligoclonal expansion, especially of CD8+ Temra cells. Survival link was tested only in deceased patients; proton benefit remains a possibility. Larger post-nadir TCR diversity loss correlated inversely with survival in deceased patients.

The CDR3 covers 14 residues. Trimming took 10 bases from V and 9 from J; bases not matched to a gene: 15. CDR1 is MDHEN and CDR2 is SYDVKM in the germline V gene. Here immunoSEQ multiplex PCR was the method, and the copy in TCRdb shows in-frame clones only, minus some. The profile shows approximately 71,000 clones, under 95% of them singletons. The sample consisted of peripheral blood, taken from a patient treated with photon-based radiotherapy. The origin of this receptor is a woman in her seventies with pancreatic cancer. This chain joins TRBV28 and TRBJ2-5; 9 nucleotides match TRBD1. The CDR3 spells CATSRQGVKRAQYF. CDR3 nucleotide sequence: TGTGCCACATCTCGACAGGGGGTCAAGAGGGCCCAGTACTTC.